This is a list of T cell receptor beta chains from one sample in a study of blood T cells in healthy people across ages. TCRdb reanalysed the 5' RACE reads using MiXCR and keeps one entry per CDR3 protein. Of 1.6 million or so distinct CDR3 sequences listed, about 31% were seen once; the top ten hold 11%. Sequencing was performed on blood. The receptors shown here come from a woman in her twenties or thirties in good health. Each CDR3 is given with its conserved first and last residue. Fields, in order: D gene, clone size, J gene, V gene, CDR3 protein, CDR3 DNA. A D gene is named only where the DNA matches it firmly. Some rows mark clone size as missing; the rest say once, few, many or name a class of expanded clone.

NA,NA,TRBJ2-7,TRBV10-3,CAISDRDSRREQYF,TGTGCCATCAGTGACAGAGACTCGAGGAGGGAGCAGTACTTC
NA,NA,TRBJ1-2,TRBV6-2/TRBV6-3,CASTPRQESGYTF,TGTGCCAGCACCCCCCGACAGGAGTCTGGCTACACCTTC
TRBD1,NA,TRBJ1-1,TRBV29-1,CRVRKTGTTEAFF,TGCCGCGTTCGAAAGACAGGGACCACTGAAGCTTTCTTT
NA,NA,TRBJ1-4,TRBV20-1,CSAREARSATNEKLFF,TGCAGTGCTAGAGAGGCGCGAAGTGCAACTAATGAAAAACTGTTTTTT
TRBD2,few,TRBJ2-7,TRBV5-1,CASSPASGRIYEQYF,TGCGCCAGCAGCCCGGCTAGCGGGAGGATATACGAGCAGTACTTC
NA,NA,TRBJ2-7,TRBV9,CARPQYPYEQYF,TGTGCCAGACCACAGTACCCCTACGAGCAGTACTTC
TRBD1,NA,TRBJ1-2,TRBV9,CASSVEDRKGTGRYGYTF,TGTGCCAGCAGCGTAGAAGATCGGAAGGGGACAGGGCGCTATGGCTACACCTTC
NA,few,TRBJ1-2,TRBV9,CASSVDLGAGYGYTF,TGTGCCAGCAGCGTAGACCTGGGCGCGGGCTATGGCTACACCTTC
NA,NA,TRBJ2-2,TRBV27,CASSLFIRGVSTGELFF,TGTGCCAGCAGTTTATTTATTCGGGGTGTTAGCACCGGGGAGCTGTTTTTT
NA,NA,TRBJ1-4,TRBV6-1,CASIPEYATNEKLFF,TGTGCCAGCATCCCAGAGTACGCAACTAATGAAAAACTGTTTTTT
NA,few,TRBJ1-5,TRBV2,CASRGQSGNQPQHF,TGTGCCAGCAGAGGACAGTCGGGCAATCAGCCCCAGCATTTT
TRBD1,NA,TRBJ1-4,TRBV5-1,CASSLGRRTGGFGLFEKLFF,TGCGCCAGCAGCCTTGGTCGGCGGACAGGGGGTTTTGGCCTATTTGAAAAACTGTTTTTT
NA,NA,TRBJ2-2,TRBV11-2,CASSSPLEGLNTGELFF,TGTGCCAGCAGCTCGCCCCTCGAGGGGCTCAACACCGGGGAGCTGTTTTTT